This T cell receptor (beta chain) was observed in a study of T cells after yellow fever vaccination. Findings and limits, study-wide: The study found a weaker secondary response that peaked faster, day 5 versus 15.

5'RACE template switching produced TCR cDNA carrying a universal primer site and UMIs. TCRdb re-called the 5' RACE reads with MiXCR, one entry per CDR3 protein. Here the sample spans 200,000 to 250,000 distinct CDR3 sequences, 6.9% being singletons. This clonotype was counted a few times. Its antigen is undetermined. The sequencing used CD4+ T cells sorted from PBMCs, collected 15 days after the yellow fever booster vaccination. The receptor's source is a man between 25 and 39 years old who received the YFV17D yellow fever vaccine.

CDR3 amino acids: CASSPQGVSYNEQFF. CDR3 coding DNA: TGTGCCAGCTCACCACAAGGGGTGAGTTACAATGAGCAGTTCTTC. This chain links TRBV18 with TRBJ2-1, with a possible D match to TRBD1 (5 bases). V was pared by 1 base and J by 4 bases, with 11 bases between. The CDR3 has 15 residues. Germline V gene sequence: CDR1 KGHSH, CDR2 LQKENI.